Listed below are T cell receptor beta chains from one sample, sequenced in a study of CD8 T cells in Susac syndrome. TCRdb used MiXCR to reprocess the immunoSEQ multiplex PCR reads, holding one entry per CDR3 protein. This repertoire shows some 160,000 distinct CDR3 sequences, approximately 94% found once; its top ten account for approximately 0.11%. Source material: CD4+ T cells from PBMCs. These receptors came from a human donor with Susac syndrome. The CDR3 runs from the conserved cysteine through the conserved F or W. Each record gives: clone size, J gene, D gene, V gene, CDR3 DNA, CDR3 protein. D genes are given only for firm matches. Some rows have no size entry. The others give once, few or many, or a class for an expanded clone.

clone_size: -; j_call: TRBJ2-2; d_call: -; v_call: TRBV3-1; cdr3_nt: TGTGCCAGCAGCCAGGGGGCGGGGATCACCGGGGAGCTGTTTTTT; cdr3_aa: CASSQGAGITGELFF
clone_size: -; j_call: TRBJ2-3; d_call: -; v_call: TRBV7-9; cdr3_nt: TGTGCCAGCACGATGAGGGTAGCGGGCACAGATACGCAGTATTTT; cdr3_aa: CASTMRVAGTDTQYF
clone_size: -; j_call: TRBJ2-1; d_call: -; v_call: TRBV25-1; cdr3_nt: TGTGCCAGCAGTGCCTCCAAACAGGGTAACTACAATGAGCAGTTCTTC; cdr3_aa: CASSASKQGNYNEQFF
clone_size: -; j_call: TRBJ2-7; d_call: -; v_call: TRBV20-1; cdr3_nt: TGCAGTGCTAGTTTGACAGCGGAAAACTACGAGCAGTACTTC; cdr3_aa: CSASLTAENYEQYF
clone_size: -; j_call: TRBJ2-7; d_call: TRBD1; v_call: TRBV6-2/TRBV6-3; cdr3_nt: TGTGCCAGCAGTCGAAGGACAGGGGAGGCCGAGCAGTACTTC; cdr3_aa: CASSRRTGEAEQYF
clone_size: once; j_call: TRBJ2-2; d_call: -; v_call: TRBV12-3/TRBV12-4; cdr3_nt: TGTGCCAGCAGTTATGGGGCGGCACCCCTCACCGGGGAGCTGTTTTTT; cdr3_aa: CASSYGAAPLTGELFF
clone_size: -; j_call: TRBJ2-7; d_call: -; v_call: TRBV3-1; cdr3_nt: TGTGCCAGCCGTCGGGCGGCGTTCTACGAGCAGTACTTC; cdr3_aa: CASRRAAFYEQYF
clone_size: -; j_call: TRBJ1-6; d_call: -; v_call: TRBV20-1; cdr3_nt: TGCAGTGCTAGTACCCCGGCGGGGGTAGAAAATTCACCCCTCCACTTT; cdr3_aa: CSASTPAGVENSPLHF
clone_size: -; j_call: TRBJ1-1; d_call: -; v_call: TRBV2; cdr3_nt: TGTGCCAGCACCCCCTTAACCAGCGAGGGAGCTTTCTTT; cdr3_aa: CASTPLTSEGAFF
clone_size: once; j_call: TRBJ2-7; d_call: -; v_call: TRBV20-1; cdr3_nt: TGCAGTGCTAGAGATCGGAGGGGTCCCTACGAGCAGTACTTC; cdr3_aa: CSARDRRGPYEQYF
clone_size: -; j_call: TRBJ2-7; d_call: TRBD1; v_call: TRBV11-2; cdr3_nt: TGTGCCAGCAGCCACCGGGACAGGGGGCTATCCTACGAGCAGTACTTC; cdr3_aa: CASSHRDRGLSYEQYF
clone_size: -; j_call: TRBJ2-7; d_call: TRBD1; v_call: TRBV3-1; cdr3_nt: TGTGCCAGCAGCCTAGGACAGGCTCCGGTCGAGCAGTACTTC; cdr3_aa: CASSLGQAPVEQYF
clone_size: -; j_call: TRBJ2-3; d_call: -; v_call: TRBV12-3/TRBV12-4; cdr3_nt: TGTGCCAGCAGTTTTGACGGGGGTACAGATACGCAGTATTTT; cdr3_aa: CASSFDGGTDTQYF
clone_size: -; j_call: TRBJ2-3; d_call: TRBD2; v_call: TRBV4-3; cdr3_nt: TGCGCCAGCAGCCAAGATAGCGGGGGGCCTATCCCAGATACGCAGTATTTT; cdr3_aa: CASSQDSGGPIPDTQYF
clone_size: -; j_call: TRBJ2-7; d_call: TRBD1; v_call: TRBV2; cdr3_nt: TGTGCCAGTAAATCCTCAGGGGGCCGCACCTACGAGCAGTACTTC; cdr3_aa: CASKSSGGRTYEQYF
clone_size: -; j_call: TRBJ2-5; d_call: -; v_call: TRBV12-3/TRBV12-4; cdr3_nt: TGTGCCAGCAGTTTAGCCGAGACCGGAAAGAGGGGGACCCAGTACTTC; cdr3_aa: CASSLAETGKRGTQYF
clone_size: -; j_call: TRBJ2-7; d_call: -; v_call: TRBV6-2/TRBV6-3; cdr3_nt: TGTGCCAGCAGTTTGCGCCGGGGCGACTACGAGCAGTACTTC; cdr3_aa: CASSLRRGDYEQYF
clone_size: -; j_call: TRBJ2-3; d_call: -; v_call: TRBV6-5; cdr3_nt: TGTGCCAGCAGGCGAACCGGGACTACAGATACGCAGTATTTT; cdr3_aa: CASRRTGTTDTQYF
clone_size: -; j_call: TRBJ2-6; d_call: -; v_call: TRBV30; cdr3_nt: TGTGCCTGGAGGTGGCCTGGGGCCAACGTCCTGACTTTC; cdr3_aa: CAWRWPGANVLTF
clone_size: once; j_call: TRBJ2-7; d_call: -; v_call: TRBV3-1; cdr3_nt: TGTGCCAGCAGCCGAACCGTGGGCGAGCAGTACTTC; cdr3_aa: CASSRTVGEQYF